Following are 4 T cell receptor beta chains from one sample sequenced in a study of T cells expressing NK-cell markers. TCRdb reprocessed the 5' RACE reads and reports one entry per CDR3 protein, with no DNA. The sample has 450,000 to 600,000 distinct CDR3 sequences, and its top ten clones hold roughly 3.4%. The sample was blood T cells: a sorted CD56 or NKG2C T cell subset, CD4+ or CD8+ T cells, or bulk PBMC T cells (not recorded which). All receptors come from a man aged 18-30 years in good health.

The chain employs TRBV9 and TRBJ2-1. Germline CDR1 reads SGDLS; CDR2 reads YYNGEE. CDR3 length equals 12 residues. The CDR3 sequence is CASRSSSDEQFF.

V and J are TRBV6-2 or TRBV6-3 and TRBJ2-7; with no DNA, the TCRdb D assignment of TRBD1 cannot be verified. The CDR3 totals 14 residues. CDR1 and CDR2 from the germline V gene are MNHEY and SVGEGT. This chain's CDR3 is CASKGQTATYEQYF.

V and J are TRBV10-2 and TRBJ2-5; TCRdb's D call, TRBD1, is unchecked because there is no DNA. The germline gives CDR1 WSHSY, CDR2 SAAADI. The CDR3 has 14 residues. The chain's CDR3 is CASSDQGPQETQYF.

J is TRBJ2-3 and V is TRBV5-1; TCRdb's D gene call, TRBD2, goes unchecked for lack of DNA. Germline V gene lookup returns CDR1 SGHRS and CDR2 YFSETQ. The CDR3 spans 15 residues. The CDR3 here is CASSLTSGRTDTQYF.